The clone carrying this T cell receptor (beta chain) came up a few times. The antigen is unknown. This sample stems from a study of identical twins. In TCRdb, the 5' RACE reads were re-called with MiXCR into one record per CDR3 protein. The sample lists fewer than 650,000 distinct CDR3 sequences, about 7.6% occurring once. Study-level findings and limits: Memory repertoires showed no such pattern, whereas abundant cord blood beta clonotypes carried fewer insertions. For out-of-frame alpha sequences shared by twins, low generation probability was in excess. Analyses of zero insertions could be partly confounded by invariant MAIT and iNKT cells.

These data also featured in a second study, about yellow fever vaccine responses in identical twins. That source reports: Twins showed a vaccine T cell response that reportedly seemed partly convergent, partly personalized.

Source material: PBMCs. This clonotype was obtained from a woman aged 18-29 years in good health.

The CDR3 DNA reads TGTGCCAGCAGCCAAGTTGACTCAAAAAGAAACAATGAGCAGTTCTTC. Protein product: CASSQVDSKRNNEQFF. This chain uses TRBV3-1 with TRBJ2-1; D call uncertain. The CDR3 is made up of 16 amino acids. Germline CDR1 and CDR2: LGHDT and YNNKEL (reference sequence). The germline V and J ends were trimmed by 1 base and 5 bases, with 15 bases remaining between them.